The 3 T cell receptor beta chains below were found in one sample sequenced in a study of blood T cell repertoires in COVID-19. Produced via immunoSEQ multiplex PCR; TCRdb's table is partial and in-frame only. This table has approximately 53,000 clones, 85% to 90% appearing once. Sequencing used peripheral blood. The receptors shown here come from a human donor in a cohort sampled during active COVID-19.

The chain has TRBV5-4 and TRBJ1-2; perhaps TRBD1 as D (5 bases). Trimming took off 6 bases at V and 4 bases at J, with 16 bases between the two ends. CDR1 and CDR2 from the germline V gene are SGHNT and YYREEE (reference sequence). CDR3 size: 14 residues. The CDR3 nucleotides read TGTGCCAGCAATAAGGACGGGGGGATCTATGGCTACACCTTC. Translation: CASNKDGGIYGYTF.

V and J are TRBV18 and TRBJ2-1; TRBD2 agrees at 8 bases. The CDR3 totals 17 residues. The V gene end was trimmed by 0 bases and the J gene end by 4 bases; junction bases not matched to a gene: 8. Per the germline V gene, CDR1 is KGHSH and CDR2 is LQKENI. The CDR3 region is CASSPPSNGGAYNEQFF. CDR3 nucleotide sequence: TGTGCCAGCTCACCACCTTCTAACGGGGGGGCTTACAATGAGCAGTTCTTC.

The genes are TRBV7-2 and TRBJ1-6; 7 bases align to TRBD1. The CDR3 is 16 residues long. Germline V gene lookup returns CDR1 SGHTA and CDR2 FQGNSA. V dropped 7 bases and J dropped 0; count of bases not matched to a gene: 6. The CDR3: CASIRGQFSYNSPLHF. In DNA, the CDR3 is TGTGCCAGCATCAGGGGACAGTTCTCCTATAATTCACCCCTCCACTTT.